Each of the 23 T cell receptor beta chains below was sequenced from the same sample in a study of T cells in Graves' hyperthyroidism and ophthalmopathy. Template material for amplifying TCR beta CDR3 regions consisted of RNA transcripts. Using the HTBI primer set, a first-round RT-PCR was run on the TCR CDR3. TCRdb redid the calling of the multiplex PCR reads with MiXCR, one entry per CDR3 protein. Found here are some 570,000 distinct CDR3 sequences, 15% to 20% of them singletons; the top ten hold 15% to 20%. The sequenced sample consisted of blood. All receptors derive from a woman under 30 with Graves' ophthalmopathy.

This clonotype occurred a few times. This rearrangement joins TRBV6-2 or TRBV6-3 to TRBJ2-3; tentatively, D is TRBD2 (6 bases). Trimming removed 7 bases at V and 2 bases at J, with 13 bases between. The CDR3 sequence is 14 residues long. Per the germline V gene, CDR1 is MNHEY and CDR2 is SVGEGT. The CDR3 bases are TGTGCCAGCAACAGCGGAGGGGCCACAGATACGCAGTATTTT. Protein sequence: CASNSGGATDTQYF.

This clonotype was observed many times. This chain connects TRBV5-1 to TRBJ2-3, with 10 bases matching TRBD2. CDR1 and CDR2 from the germline V gene are SGHRS and YFSETQ. J lost 6 bases, V lost 1 base, and 8 bases had no gene match. The CDR3 covers 16 residues. This CDR3 is CASSLRSSGSHDTQYF. The CDR3 coding sequence is TGCGCCAGCAGCTTGCGGTCTAGCGGGAGTCACGATACGCAGTATTTT.

The genes are TRBV25-1 and TRBJ1-2, with 12 bases that match TRBD1. This CDR3 spans 13 amino acids. Germline values: CDR1 MGHDK, CDR2 SYGVNS. V lost 7 bases, J lost 7 bases, and 4 bases stayed unmatched. The CDR3 loop is CASTGQGAGGYTF. In nucleotides, the CDR3 is TGTGCCAGCACGGGACAGGGGGCAGGTGGCTACACCTTC.

This clonotype was counted many times. The rearrangement uses TRBV5-1 and TRBJ1-5, with D perhaps matching TRBD1 (5 bases). This CDR3 spans 15 amino acids. Trimming pared 2 bases from V and 6 bases from J, leaving 15 bases between. Germline loops: CDR1 SGHRS, CDR2 YFSETQ. CDR3 nucleotide sequence: TGCGCCAGCAGCTTATCCGACCCAGGGACTCAGCCCCAGCATTTT. Protein product: CASSLSDPGTQPQHF.

This clonotype has a count of ten or more. The genes are TRBV7-8 and TRBJ2-3; 8 bases align to TRBD2. In germline, CDR1 is SGHVS, CDR2 FQNEAQ. The CDR3 sequence is 14 residues long. V trimming: 3 bases; J trimming: 4 bases; junction bases outside the gene matches: 3. As DNA, the CDR3 is TGTGCCAGCAGCTTTGCTAGCGGGCCAGATACGCAGTATTTT. It translates to CASSFASGPDTQYF.

On this clonotype: A much larger clone lies a single base off, so this may be a read error. The rearrangement joins TRBV12-5 to TRBJ2-1; no clear D. The CDR3 totals 12 residues. Per the germline V gene, CDR1 is LGHNT and CDR2 is FRNRAP. As DNA, the CDR3 is TGTGTTAGTGCTTCGGGCTACAATGAGCAGTTCTTC. It codes for CVSASGYNEQFF.

In the case of this clonotype: This clone may be a read error of a much larger clone one base away. The CDR3 coding sequence is TGCCGTGCTAGTAGAGGACTAGCGGGTAGCTACGAGCAGTACTTC. It yields the protein CRASRGLAGSYEQYF. The chain carries TRBV20-1 and TRBJ2-7, with TRBD2 matching 11 bases. Germline CDR1 reads DFQATT; CDR2 reads SNEGSKA (reference sequence). The CDR3 covers 15 residues.

This clonotype came up a few times. The chain combines TRBV10-3 with TRBJ1-1; 8 nucleotides match TRBD1. The CDR3 has 14 amino acids. V lost 10 bases and J lost 3; bases outside the gene matches: 10. CDR1 and CDR2 from the germline V gene are ENHRY and SYGVKD. This CDR3 is CATKGQERDTEAFF. CDR3 sequence (DNA): TGTGCCACAAAGGGACAGGAGAGGGACACTGAAGCTTTCTTT.

This clonotype was found a few times. For the CDR3, the DNA is TGCAGTTCACTAACTAGCGGTACCTACGAGCAGTACTTC. Its protein is CSSLTSGTYEQYF. The chain recombines TRBV20-1 with TRBJ2-7; TRBD2 aligns across 8 bases. The V segment lost 8 bases and the J segment 2 bases; nucleotides outside the gene matches: 8. Germline V gene data show CDR1 as DFQATT and CDR2 as SNEGSKA (reference sequence). The CDR3 runs to 13 residues.

This clonotype was detected ten times or more. V gene TRBV2 combines with J gene TRBJ1-2; 8 bases agree with TRBD1. The V segment lost 7 bases and the J segment 4 bases; nucleotides outside the gene matches: 11. CDR1 and CDR2 (germline): SNHLY, FYNNEI. The CDR3 is 15 amino acids. As DNA, the CDR3 is TGTGCCAGCAAAGGGACAGGCCCGGTGGGCTATGGCTACACCTTC. Amino acids: CASKGTGPVGYGYTF.

The chain joins TRBV27 to TRBJ2-6; 7 nucleotides align to TRBD1. The CDR3 is 17 amino acids. With 4 bases clipped from V and 4 bases from J, the junction kept 10 bases outside the gene matches. Germline CDR1 is MNHEY and CDR2 is SMNVEV (reference sequence). The CDR3 region is CASSYSSTGVGANVLTF. The CDR3 nucleotides are TGTGCCAGCAGTTACTCCTCAACAGGGGTCGGGGCCAACGTCCTGACTTTC.

This chain connects TRBV7-3 to TRBJ2-3, with 13 bases that match TRBD2. Germline CDR1 is SGHTA and CDR2 is FQGTGA. V lost 2 bases and J lost 4; bases outside the gene matches: 9. The CDR3 spans 18 residues. CDR3 coding DNA: TGTGCCAGCAGCTTATATGGGACTAGCGGGATGGGGGCAGATACGCAGTATTTT. Protein product: CASSLYGTSGMGADTQYF.

This clonotype showed up many times. The rearrangement links TRBV7-2 to TRBJ1-2; no definite D call. Trimming pared 1 base from V and 6 bases from J, leaving 12 bases between. Germline assignment: CDR1 SGHTA and CDR2 FQGNSA. The CDR3 loop spans 14 amino acids. CDR3 region: CASSLGLSPNGYTF. Here the CDR3 DNA reads TGTGCCAGCAGCTTAGGACTCTCCCCCAATGGCTACACCTTC.

This clonotype came up many times. The gene calls are TRBV30 and TRBJ1-4; D remains ambiguous. The CDR3 is 14 amino acids. Germline V gene lookup returns CDR1 GTSNPN and CDR2 SVGIG (reference sequence). V was pared by 6 bases and J by 6 bases, with 17 bases between. CDR3 sequence (DNA): TGTGCCTGTTTTCAACAGCCTGCCCATGAAAAACTGTTTTTT. It is translated as CACFQQPAHEKLFF.

The sample holds many counts of this clonotype. The chain is built from TRBV7-2 and TRBJ2-3, with D perhaps matching TRBD1 (5 bases). CDR1 is SGHTA, CDR2 FQGNSA, per germline. The CDR3 has 15 amino acids. Trimming cost V 1 base and J 3 bases, with 11 bases left between them. The CDR3 nucleotides read TGTGCCAGCAGCTTAGGACCTCCAGGGACAGATACGCAGTATTTT. This gives the protein CASSLGPPGTDTQYF.

The chain carries TRBV28 and TRBJ2-3; D uncertain. This CDR3 is 13 amino acids long. The V end was cut by 5 bases, the J end by 5 bases, with 11 bases between. Germline assignment: CDR1 MDHEN and CDR2 SYDVKM. The CDR3 DNA sequence: TGTGCCAGCAGTCCCCTCTATGGAGATACGCAGTATTTT. This sequence encodes CASSPLYGDTQYF.

The chain recombines TRBV24-1 with TRBJ1-5, with 12 bases fitting TRBD1. V dropped 9 bases and J dropped 5; count of bases not matched to a gene: 7. This CDR3 spans 15 amino acids. Germline V CDR1 and CDR2: KGHDR, SFDVKD. CDR3 in amino acids: CATGTGTGGDQPQHF. CDR3 DNA sequence: TGTGCCACCGGGACCGGGACAGGGGGCGATCAGCCCCAGCATTTT.

This clonotype was recorded many times. The rearrangement joins TRBV7-3 to TRBJ2-7; 11 bases fit TRBD1. The CDR3 covers 17 residues. The germline gives CDR1 SGHTA, CDR2 FQGTGA. Losses at the gene ends were 0 bases for V and 2 bases for J; bases not matched to a gene: 6. The CDR3 sequence is CASSLTVGGQGAYEQYF. As DNA, the CDR3 is TGTGCCAGCAGCTTAACGGTCGGGGGACAGGGGGCCTACGAGCAGTACTTC.

This clonotype was seen a few times. The rearrangement links TRBV12-3 or TRBV12-4 to TRBJ2-7, with 8 nucleotides matching TRBD1. This CDR3 has 13 amino acids. V lost 10 bases and J lost 7; bases outside the gene matches: 12. This CDR3 is CATRGQGGEEQYF. For the CDR3, the DNA is TGTGCCACCAGAGGACAGGGAGGTGAAGAGCAGTACTTC.

This chain joins TRBV29-1 and TRBJ1-2, with D maybe TRBD1 (6 bases). The V gene's germline CDR1 is SQVTM and CDR2 ANQGSEA. V lost 7 bases, J lost 4 bases, and 13 bases lay in between. This CDR3 region has 12 residues. The CDR3 nucleotides read TGCAGCGGGGGTGGGGGCAGCTATGGCTACACCTTC. It is translated as CSGGGGSYGYTF.

This clonotype showed up many times. V gene TRBV7-8 combines with J gene TRBJ1-5; no firm D call. Trimming removed 1 base from V and 0 bases from J, with 10 bases in between. CDR3 size: 16 residues. The germline V gene encodes CDR1 SGHVS and CDR2 FQNEAQ. CDR3 amino acids: CASSLEGRNSNQPQHF. The CDR3 DNA reads TGTGCCAGCAGCTTAGAAGGACGGAATAGCAATCAGCCCCAGCATTTT.

This clonotype was seen ten or more times. The CDR3 spells CAIRNGGRNTGELFF. In nucleotides, the CDR3 is TGTGCCATCCGTAACGGCGGGAGAAACACCGGGGAGCTGTTTTTT. The chain couples TRBV10-3 to TRBJ2-2; the match to TRBD2 covers 7 bases. Looked up from germline, CDR1 is ENHRY and CDR2 is SYGVKD. CDR3 size: 15 residues. V was clipped by 8 bases and J by 2 bases; unmatched bases: 8.

The table lists this clonotype with many counts. This chain joins TRBV13 and TRBJ2-1, with TRBD2 matching over 9 bases. This CDR3 comprises 15 residues. The germline gives CDR1 PRHDT, CDR2 FYEKMQ (reference sequence). Trimming took 4 bases from V and 7 from J; bases not matched to a gene: 8. DNA for the CDR3: TGTGCCAGCAGCTCTGGTAGCGGGAGTTGGAATGAGCAGTTCTTC. This sequence encodes CASSSGSGSWNEQFF.